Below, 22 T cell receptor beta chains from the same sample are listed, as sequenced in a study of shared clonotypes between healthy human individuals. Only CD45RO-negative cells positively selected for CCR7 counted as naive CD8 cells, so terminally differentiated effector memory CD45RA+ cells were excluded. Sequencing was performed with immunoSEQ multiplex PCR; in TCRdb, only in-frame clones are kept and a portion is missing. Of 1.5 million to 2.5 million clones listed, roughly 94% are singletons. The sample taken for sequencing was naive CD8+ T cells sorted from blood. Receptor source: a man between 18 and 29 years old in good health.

The CDR3 nucleotides read TGTGCCAGCAGCTTATTGAATGCGGCAGGGGCCTACGAGCAGTACTTC. This sequence encodes CASSLLNAAGAYEQYF. This sequence joins TRBV7-9 and TRBJ2-5; D might be TRBD1 (6 bases). The DNA end lines up better with TRBJ2-7; the J call may be wrong. Germline CDR1 reads SEHNR; CDR2 reads FQNEAQ (reference sequence). CDR3 length: 16 residues.

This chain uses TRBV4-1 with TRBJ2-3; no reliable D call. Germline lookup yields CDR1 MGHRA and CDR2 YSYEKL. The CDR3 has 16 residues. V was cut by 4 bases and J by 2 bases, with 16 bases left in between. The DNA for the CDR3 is TGCGCCAGCAGCCTAAGTGGCGTCCAGGTCACAGATACGCAGTATTTT. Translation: CASSLSGVQVTDTQYF.

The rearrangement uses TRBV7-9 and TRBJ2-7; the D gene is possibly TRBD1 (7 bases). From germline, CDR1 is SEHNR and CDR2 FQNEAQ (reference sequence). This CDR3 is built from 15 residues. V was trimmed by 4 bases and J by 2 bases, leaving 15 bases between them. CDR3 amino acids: CASSSTGTRPYEQYF. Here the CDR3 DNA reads TGTGCCAGCAGCTCGACAGGGACTCGCCCCTACGAGCAGTACTTC.

The CDR3 region has the DNA TGTGCCAGCAGCCCCGAGGAAGTTGAAGCTTTCTTT. It is translated as CASSPEEVEAFF. This rearrangement joins TRBV7-2 to TRBJ1-1; D uncertain. The V gene lost 5 bases and the J gene lost 7 bases, with 11 bases spanning the gap. The CDR3 totals 12 residues. Germline values: CDR1 SGHTA, CDR2 FQGNSA. Full variable domain (remainder filled in from reference TRBV7-2 and TRBJ1-1): GAGVSQSPSNKVTEKGKDVELRCDPISGHTALYWYRQSLGQGLEFLIYFQGNSAPDKSGLPSDRFSAERTGGSVSTLTIQRTQQEDSAVYLCASSPEEVEAFFGQGTRLTVV.

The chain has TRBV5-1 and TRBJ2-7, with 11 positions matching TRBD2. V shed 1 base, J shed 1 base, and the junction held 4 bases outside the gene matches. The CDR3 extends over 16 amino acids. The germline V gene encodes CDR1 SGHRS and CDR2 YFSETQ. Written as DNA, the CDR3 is TGCGCCAGCAGCTTGACTAGCGGGGGCCCTTCCTACGAGCAGTACTTC. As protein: CASSLTSGGPSYEQYF.

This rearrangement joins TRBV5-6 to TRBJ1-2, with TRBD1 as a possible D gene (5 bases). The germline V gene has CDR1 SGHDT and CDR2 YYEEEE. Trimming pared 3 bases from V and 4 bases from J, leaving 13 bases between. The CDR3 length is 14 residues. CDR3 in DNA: TGTGCCAGCAGCTCAGACAGCATATTCTATGGCTACACCTTC. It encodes CASSSDSIFYGYTF. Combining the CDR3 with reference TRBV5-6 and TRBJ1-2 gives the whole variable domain DAGVTQSPTHLIKTRGQQVTLRCSPKSGHDTVSWYQQALGQGPQFIFQYYEEEERQRGNFPDRFSGHQFPNYSSELNVNALLLGDSALYLCASSSDSIFYGYTFGSGTRLTVV.

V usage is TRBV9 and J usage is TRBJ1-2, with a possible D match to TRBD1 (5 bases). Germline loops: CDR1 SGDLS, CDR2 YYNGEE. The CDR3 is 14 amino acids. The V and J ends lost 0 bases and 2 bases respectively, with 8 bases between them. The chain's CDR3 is CASSVEGLNYGYTF. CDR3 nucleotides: TGTGCCAGCAGCGTAGAGGGGTTAAACTATGGCTACACCTTC.

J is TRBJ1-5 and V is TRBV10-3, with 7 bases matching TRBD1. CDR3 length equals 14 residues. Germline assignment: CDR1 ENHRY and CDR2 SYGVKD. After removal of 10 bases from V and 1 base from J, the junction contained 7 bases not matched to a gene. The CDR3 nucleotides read TGTGCCACCAGACAGGGTGGAAGCAATCAGCCCCAGCATTTT. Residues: CATRQGGSNQPQHF.

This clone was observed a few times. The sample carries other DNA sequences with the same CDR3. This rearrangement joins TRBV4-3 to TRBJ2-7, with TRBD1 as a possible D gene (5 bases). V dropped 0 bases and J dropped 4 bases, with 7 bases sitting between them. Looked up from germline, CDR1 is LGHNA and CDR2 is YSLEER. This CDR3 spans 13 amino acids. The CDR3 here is CASSQDAGYEQYF. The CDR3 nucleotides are TGCGCCAGCAGCCAAGATGCAGGGTACGAGCAGTACTTC.

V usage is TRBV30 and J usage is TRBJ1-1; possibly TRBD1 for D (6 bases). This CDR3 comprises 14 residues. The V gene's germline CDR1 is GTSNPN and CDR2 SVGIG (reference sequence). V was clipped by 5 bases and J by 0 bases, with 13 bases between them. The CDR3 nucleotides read TGTGCCTGGGATCGGGGGGGCTTGAACACTGAAGCTTTCTTT. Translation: CAWDRGGLNTEAFF.

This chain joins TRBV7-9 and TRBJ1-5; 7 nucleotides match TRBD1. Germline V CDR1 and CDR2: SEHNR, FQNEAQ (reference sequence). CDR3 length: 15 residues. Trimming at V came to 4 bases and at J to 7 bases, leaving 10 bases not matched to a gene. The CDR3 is CASSSDREAGQPQHF. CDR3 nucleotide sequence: TGTGCCAGCAGCTCTGACAGGGAAGCTGGACAGCCCCAGCATTTT. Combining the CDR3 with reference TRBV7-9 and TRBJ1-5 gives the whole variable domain DTGVSQNPRHKITKRGQNVTFRCDPISEHNRLYWYRQTLGQGPEFLTYFQNEAQLEKSRLLSDRFSAERPKGSFSTLEIQRTEQGDSAMYLCASSSDREAGQPQHFGDGTRLSIL.

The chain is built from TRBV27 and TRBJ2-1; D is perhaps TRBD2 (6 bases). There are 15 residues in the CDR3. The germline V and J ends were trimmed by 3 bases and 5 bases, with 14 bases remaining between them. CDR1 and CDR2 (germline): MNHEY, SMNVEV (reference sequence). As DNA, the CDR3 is TGTGCCAGCAGTTTGAGCGGGCTTCTGAACAATGAGCAGTTCTTC. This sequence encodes CASSLSGLLNNEQFF.

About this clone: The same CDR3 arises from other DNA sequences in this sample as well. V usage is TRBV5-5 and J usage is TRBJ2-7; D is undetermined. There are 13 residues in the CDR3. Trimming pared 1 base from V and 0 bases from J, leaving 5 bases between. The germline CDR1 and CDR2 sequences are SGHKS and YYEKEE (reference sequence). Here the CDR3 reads CASSLTGSYEQYF. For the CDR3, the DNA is TGTGCCAGCAGCTTGACGGGCTCCTACGAGCAGTACTTC.

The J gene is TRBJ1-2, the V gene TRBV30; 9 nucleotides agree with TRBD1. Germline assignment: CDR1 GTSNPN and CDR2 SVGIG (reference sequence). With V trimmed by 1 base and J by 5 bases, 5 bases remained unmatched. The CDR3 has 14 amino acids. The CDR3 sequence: CAWSATGGLYGYTF. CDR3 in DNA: TGTGCCTGGAGTGCGACAGGGGGACTTTATGGCTACACCTTC.

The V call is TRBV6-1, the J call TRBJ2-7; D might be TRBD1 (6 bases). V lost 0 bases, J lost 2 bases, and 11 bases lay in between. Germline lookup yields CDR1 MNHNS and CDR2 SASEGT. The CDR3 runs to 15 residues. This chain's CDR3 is CASSEAPGQPYEQYF. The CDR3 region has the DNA TGTGCCAGCAGTGAAGCTCCGGGACAACCCTACGAGCAGTACTTC.

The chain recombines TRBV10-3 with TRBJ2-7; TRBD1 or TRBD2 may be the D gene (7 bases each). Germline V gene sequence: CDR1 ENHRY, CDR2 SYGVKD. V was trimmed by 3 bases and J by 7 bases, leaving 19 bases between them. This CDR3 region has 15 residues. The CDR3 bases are TGTGCCATCAGTGACCCCGGGGGGACAGCCGGGGAGCAGTACTTC. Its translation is CAISDPGGTAGEQYF.

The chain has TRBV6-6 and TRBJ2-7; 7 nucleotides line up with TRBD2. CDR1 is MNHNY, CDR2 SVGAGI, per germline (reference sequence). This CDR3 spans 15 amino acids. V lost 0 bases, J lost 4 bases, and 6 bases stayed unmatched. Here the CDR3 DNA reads TGTGCCAGCAGTTACTCACGGGGGGACCTTTACGAGCAGTACTTC. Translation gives CASSYSRGDLYEQYF.

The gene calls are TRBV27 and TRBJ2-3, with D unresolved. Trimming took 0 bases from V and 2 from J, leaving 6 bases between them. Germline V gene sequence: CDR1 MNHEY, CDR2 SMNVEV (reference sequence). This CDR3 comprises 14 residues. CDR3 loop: CASSLSSFTDTQYF. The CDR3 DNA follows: TGTGCCAGCAGTTTATCTTCTTTCACAGATACGCAGTATTTT.

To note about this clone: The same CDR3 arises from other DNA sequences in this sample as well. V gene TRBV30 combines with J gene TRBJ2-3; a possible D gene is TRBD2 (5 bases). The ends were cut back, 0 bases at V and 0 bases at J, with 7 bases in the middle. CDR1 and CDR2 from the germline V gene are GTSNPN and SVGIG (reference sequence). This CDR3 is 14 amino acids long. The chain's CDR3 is CAWSVGVSTDTQYF. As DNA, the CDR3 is TGTGCCTGGAGTGTCGGGGTAAGCACAGATACGCAGTATTTT.

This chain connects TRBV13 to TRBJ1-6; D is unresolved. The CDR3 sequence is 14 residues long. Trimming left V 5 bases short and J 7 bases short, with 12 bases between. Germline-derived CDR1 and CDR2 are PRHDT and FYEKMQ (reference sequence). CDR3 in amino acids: CASSLFEGNSPLHF. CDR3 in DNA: TGTGCCAGCAGCCTCTTCGAGGGCAATTCACCCCTCCACTTT.

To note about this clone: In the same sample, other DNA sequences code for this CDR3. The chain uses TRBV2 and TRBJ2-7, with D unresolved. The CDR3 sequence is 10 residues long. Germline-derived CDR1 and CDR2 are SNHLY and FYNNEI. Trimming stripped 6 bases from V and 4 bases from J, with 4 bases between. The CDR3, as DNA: TGTGCCAGCAGAACGTACGAGCAGTACTTC. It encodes CASRTYEQYF.

In nucleotides, the CDR3 is TGTGCCAGCAGTTTCGGGCATAATTCACCCCTCCACTTT. It translates to CASSFGHNSPLHF. The chain is built from TRBV27 and TRBJ1-6; no reliable D call. Germline V gives CDR1 MNHEY, CDR2 SMNVEV (reference sequence). Between the trimmed V and J ends, which lost 3 bases and 5 bases, there was a span of 5 bases. The CDR3 totals 13 residues.